This T cell receptor (beta chain) was found in a study of blood T cells in healthy people across ages. The CDR3 spans 16 residues. CDR1 is SQVTM, CDR2 ANQGSEA, per germline. Unmatched junction bases numbered 9, after V lost 4 bases and J lost 0 bases. Sample-barcoded 5' priming and a J-beta primer mix drove a second PCR of roughly 7 to 11 cycles. TCRdb re-called the 5' RACE reads with MiXCR, one entry per CDR3 protein. The repertoire consists of roughly 1,700,000 distinct CDR3 sequences, with about 30% occurring once and the leading ten covering about 7.7%. This clonotype was counted ten times or more.

Sample: blood. This TCR came from a woman in her 30s in good health. The V and J genes are TRBV29-1 and TRBJ2-7; TRBD1 matches 10 bases. CDR3 amino acids: CSVVGTGDKPSYEQYF. The CDR3 DNA reads as TGCAGCGTTGTAGGGACAGGGGATAAACCCTCCTACGAGCAGTACTTC.